A selection of T cell receptor beta chains follows, all from one sample in a study of CD8 T cells in Susac syndrome. TCRdb ran MiXCR on the immunoSEQ multiplex PCR reads and lists one entry per CDR3 protein. The sample holds more than 250,000 distinct CDR3 sequences, around 92% seen once. Sequencing was performed on CD4+ T cells from PBMCs. The source of these receptors is a human donor with multiple sclerosis. Each CDR3 is given with its conserved first and last residue. Each record gives: clone size, V gene, D gene, J gene, CDR3 protein, CDR3 DNA. D genes are given only for firm matches. Some rows mark clone size as missing; the rest say once, few, many or name a class of expanded clone.

>-|TRBV5-1|-|TRBJ2-1
CASSLSSTSNEQFF
TGCGCCAGCAGCTTGTCGTCCACGAGCAATGAGCAGTTCTTC
>-|TRBV12-3/TRBV12-4|-|TRBJ2-2
CASRRDDTGELFF
TGTGCCAGCAGGCGGGATGACACCGGGGAGCTGTTTTTT
>-|TRBV3-1|-|TRBJ2-1
CASSQLGSEQFF
TGTGCCAGCAGCCAACTTGGTAGTGAGCAGTTCTTC
>once|TRBV19|-|TRBJ1-1
CASSMVRLSGTEAFF
TGTGCCAGTAGTATGGTCCGGCTCTCGGGCACTGAAGCTTTCTTT
>-|TRBV4-1|-|TRBJ2-4
CASSQDYIQYF
TGCGCCAGCAGCCAAGATTACATTCAGTACTTC
>-|TRBV4-3|-|TRBJ2-2
CASSQGTANTGELFF
TGCGCCAGCAGCCAAGGGACAGCCAACACCGGGGAGCTGTTTTTT
>-|TRBV12-3/TRBV12-4|-|TRBJ1-5
CASSLEQVVEPQHF
TGTGCCAGCAGTCTAGAGCAGGTTGTAGAGCCCCAGCATTTT
>once|TRBV6-2/TRBV6-3|TRBD1|TRBJ1-2
CASNEGGQGNYGYTF
TGTGCCAGCAACGAAGGTGGACAGGGCAACTATGGCTACACCTTC
>-|TRBV20-1|TRBD2|TRBJ2-1
CSARKSAGGYNEQFF
TGCAGTGCTAGAAAGTCAGCGGGAGGATACAATGAGCAGTTCTTC
>-|TRBV20-1|TRBD2|TRBJ2-1
CSAPVASGRSYNEQFF
TGCAGTGCTCCTGTTGCGAGCGGGAGATCCTACAATGAGCAGTTCTTC
>-|TRBV3-1|-|TRBJ2-3
CASSQVYVGARGTQYF
TGTGCCAGCAGCCAAGTTTATGTGGGGGCGAGAGGTACGCAGTATTTT
>-|TRBV12-3/TRBV12-4|-|TRBJ2-3
CASSPAVSPPDTQYF
TGTGCCAGCAGTCCCGCGGTGTCCCCGCCGGATACGCAGTATTTT
>-|TRBV10-3|-|TRBJ1-1
CAISEGQTNTEAFF
TGTGCCATCAGTGAGGGACAGACGAACACTGAAGCTTTCTTT
>-|TRBV5-4|-|TRBJ2-1
CASSARTANRNEQFF
TGTGCCAGCAGCGCCAGGACAGCCAATCGCAATGAGCAGTTCTTC
>-|TRBV20-1|TRBD2|TRBJ2-7
CSAQGGGLSAEQYF
TGCAGTGCTCAAGGCGGGGGGCTGTCGGCCGAGCAGTACTTC
>-|TRBV5-1|TRBD2|TRBJ2-1
CASRLWSGASYNEQFF
TGCGCCAGCCGCCTTTGGAGCGGGGCTTCCTACAATGAGCAGTTCTTC
>-|TRBV20-1|-|TRBJ2-7
CSARDPQGSLDEQYF
TGCAGTGCTAGAGATCCGCAGGGGTCTCTCGACGAGCAGTACTTC
>-|TRBV6-1|-|TRBJ2-3
CASSLLGPTGGRDTQYF
TGTGCCAGCAGTCTCCTAGGACCCACCGGCGGCCGAGATACGCAGTATTTT
>-|TRBV11-3|-|TRBJ2-7
CASSLDPSDEQYF
TGTGCCAGCAGCTTAGACCCGTCGGACGAGCAGTACTTC
>-|TRBV6-2/TRBV6-3|TRBD1|TRBJ2-3
CASRRQGVRDTQYF
TGTGCCAGCAGGAGACAGGGGGTACGCGATACGCAGTATTTT
>-|TRBV7-8|-|TRBJ2-1
CASSFGTGGEQFF
TGTGCCAGCAGCTTCGGGACCGGAGGAGAGCAGTTCTTC
>-|TRBV29-1|-|TRBJ1-1
CSVEEQYTEAFF
TGCAGCGTTGAGGAGCAGTACACTGAAGCTTTCTTT
>-|TRBV20-1|-|TRBJ1-3
CSARGFGNTIYF
TGCAGTGCTAGAGGGTTTGGAAACACCATATATTTT
>-|TRBV20-1|-|TRBJ2-1
CSASGGRGRYNEQFF
TGCAGTGCTAGTGGGGGGCGCGGGAGATACAATGAGCAGTTCTTC
>-|TRBV6-1|-|TRBJ2-7
CASGGTGTDSYEQYF
TGTGCCAGCGGGGGAACAGGGACTGACTCCTACGAGCAGTACTTC
>-|TRBV27|-|TRBJ1-5
CASSGWNQPQHF
TGTGCCAGCAGTGGTTGGAATCAGCCCCAGCATTTT
>-|TRBV19|-|TRBJ2-5
CASTVQVGETQYF
TGTGCCAGTACAGTCCAGGTGGGGGAGACCCAGTACTTC
>-|TRBV10-3|TRBD2|TRBJ2-5
CAISTAGTSGVETQYF
TGTGCCATCAGTACTGCCGGGACTAGCGGGGTGGAGACCCAGTACTTC
>-|TRBV7-2|-|TRBJ2-1
CASSPDHWEANEQFF
TGTGCCAGCAGTCCGGACCACTGGGAAGCCAATGAGCAGTTCTTC
>-|TRBV25-1|TRBD2|TRBJ2-1
CASSASGRARDEQFF
TGTGCCAGCAGTGCTAGCGGGAGGGCCAGGGATGAGCAGTTCTTC